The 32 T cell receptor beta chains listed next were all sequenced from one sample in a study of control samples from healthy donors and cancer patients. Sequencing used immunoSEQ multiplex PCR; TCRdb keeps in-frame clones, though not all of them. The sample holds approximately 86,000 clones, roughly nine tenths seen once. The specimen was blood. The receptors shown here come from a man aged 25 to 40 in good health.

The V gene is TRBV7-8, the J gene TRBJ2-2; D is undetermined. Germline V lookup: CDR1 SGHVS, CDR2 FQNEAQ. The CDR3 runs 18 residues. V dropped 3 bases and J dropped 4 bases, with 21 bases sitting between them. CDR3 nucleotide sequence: TGTGCCAGCAGCTTGTACACTCAACCTACCGCCGCCACCGGGGAGCTGTTTTTT. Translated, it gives CASSLYTQPTAATGELFF.

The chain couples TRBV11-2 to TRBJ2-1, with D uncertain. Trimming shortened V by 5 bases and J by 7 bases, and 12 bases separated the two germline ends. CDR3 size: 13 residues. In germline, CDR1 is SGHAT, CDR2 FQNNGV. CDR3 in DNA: TGTGCCAGCAGCCCTCTAACGCGGAATGAGCAGTTCTTC. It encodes CASSPLTRNEQFF.

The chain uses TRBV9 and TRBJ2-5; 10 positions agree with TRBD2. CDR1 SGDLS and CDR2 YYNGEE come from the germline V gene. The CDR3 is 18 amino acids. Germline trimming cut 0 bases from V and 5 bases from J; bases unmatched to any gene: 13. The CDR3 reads CASSVAGVAGGLAETQYF. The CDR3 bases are TGTGCCAGCAGCGTAGCTGGGGTAGCGGGGGGCCTGGCGGAGACCCAGTACTTC.

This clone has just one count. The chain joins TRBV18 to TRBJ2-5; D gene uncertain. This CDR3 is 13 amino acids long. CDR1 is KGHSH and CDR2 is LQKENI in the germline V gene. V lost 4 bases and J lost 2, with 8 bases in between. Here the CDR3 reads CASSRDQQETQYF. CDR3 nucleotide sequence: TGTGCCAGCTCACGCGATCAACAAGAGACCCAGTACTTC.

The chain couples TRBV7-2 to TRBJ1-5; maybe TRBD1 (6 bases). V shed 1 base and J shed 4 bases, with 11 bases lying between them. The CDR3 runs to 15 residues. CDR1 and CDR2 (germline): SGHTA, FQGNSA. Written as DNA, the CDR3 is TGTGCCAGCAGCTTAGAGATGGGGGCTAATCAGCCCCAGCATTTT. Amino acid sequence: CASSLEMGANQPQHF.

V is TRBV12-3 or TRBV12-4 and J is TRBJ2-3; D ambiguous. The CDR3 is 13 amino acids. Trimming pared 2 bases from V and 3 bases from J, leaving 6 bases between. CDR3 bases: TGTGCCAGCAGTTTATCCCGAACAGATACGCAGTATTTT. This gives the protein CASSLSRTDTQYF.

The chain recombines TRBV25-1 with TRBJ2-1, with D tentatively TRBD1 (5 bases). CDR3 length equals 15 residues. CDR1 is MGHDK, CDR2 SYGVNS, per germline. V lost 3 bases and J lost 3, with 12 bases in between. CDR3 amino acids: CASSDGAGHYNEQFF. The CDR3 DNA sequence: TGTGCCAGCAGTGATGGGGCAGGACACTACAATGAGCAGTTCTTC.

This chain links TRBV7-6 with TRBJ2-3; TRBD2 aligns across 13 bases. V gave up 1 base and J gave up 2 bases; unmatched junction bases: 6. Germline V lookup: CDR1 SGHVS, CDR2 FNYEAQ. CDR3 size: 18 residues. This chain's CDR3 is CASSLETGTSGVTDTQYF. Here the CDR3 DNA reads TGTGCCAGCAGCTTAGAGACCGGGACTAGCGGGGTCACAGATACGCAGTATTTT.

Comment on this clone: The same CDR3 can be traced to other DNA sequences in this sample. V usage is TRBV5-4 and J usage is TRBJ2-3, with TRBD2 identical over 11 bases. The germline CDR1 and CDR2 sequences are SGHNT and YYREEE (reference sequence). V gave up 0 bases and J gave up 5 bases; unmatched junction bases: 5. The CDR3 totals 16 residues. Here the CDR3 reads CASSLGSSGGLDTQYF. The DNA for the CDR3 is TGTGCCAGCAGCTTGGGCTCTAGCGGGGGGCTAGATACGCAGTATTTT. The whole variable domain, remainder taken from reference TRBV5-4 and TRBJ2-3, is ETGVTQSPTHLIKTRGQQVTLRCSSQSGHNTVSWYQQALGQGPQFIFQYYREEENGRGNFPPRFSGLQFPNYSSELNVNALELDDSALYLCASSLGSSGGLDTQYFGPGTRLTVL.

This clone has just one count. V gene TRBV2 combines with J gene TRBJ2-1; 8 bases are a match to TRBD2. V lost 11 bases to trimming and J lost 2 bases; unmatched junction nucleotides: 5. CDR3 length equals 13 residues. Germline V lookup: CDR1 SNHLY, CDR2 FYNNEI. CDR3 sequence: CASGGTPYNEQFF. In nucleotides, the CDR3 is TGTGCCTCGGGAGGGACACCCTACAATGAGCAGTTCTTC.

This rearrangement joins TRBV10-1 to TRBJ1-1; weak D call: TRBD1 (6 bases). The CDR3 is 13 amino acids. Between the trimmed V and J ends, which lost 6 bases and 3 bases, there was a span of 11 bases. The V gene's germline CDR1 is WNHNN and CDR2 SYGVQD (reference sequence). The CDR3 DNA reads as TGCGCCAGCAGAGGGGGTCTAGACACTGAAGCTTTCTTT. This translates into CASRGGLDTEAFF.

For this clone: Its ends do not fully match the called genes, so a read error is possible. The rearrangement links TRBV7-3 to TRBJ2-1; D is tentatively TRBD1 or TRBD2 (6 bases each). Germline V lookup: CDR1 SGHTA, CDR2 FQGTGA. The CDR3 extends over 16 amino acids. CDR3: CASSLGVGGSDNEQFF. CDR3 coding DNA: TGTGCCAGCAGCTTGGGGGTCGGGGGCTCCGACAATGAGCAGTTCTTC. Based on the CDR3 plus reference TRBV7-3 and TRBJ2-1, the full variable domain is GAGVSQTPSNKVTEKGKYVELRCDPISGHTALYWYRQSLGQGPEFLIYFQGTGAADDSGLPNDRFFAVRPEGSVSTLKIQRTERGDSAVYLCASSLGVGGSDNEQFFGPGTRLTVL.

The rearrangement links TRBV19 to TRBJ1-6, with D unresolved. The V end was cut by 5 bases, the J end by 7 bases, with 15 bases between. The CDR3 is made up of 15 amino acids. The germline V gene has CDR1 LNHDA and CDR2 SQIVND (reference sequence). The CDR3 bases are TGTGCCAGTAGTGCCATATTACCGATGAATTCACCCCTCCACTTT. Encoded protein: CASSAILPMNSPLHF.

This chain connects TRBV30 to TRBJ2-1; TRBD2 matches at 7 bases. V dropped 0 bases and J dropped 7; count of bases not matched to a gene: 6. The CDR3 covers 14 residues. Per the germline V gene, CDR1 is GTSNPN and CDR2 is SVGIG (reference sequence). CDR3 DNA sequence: TGTGCCTGGAGTGTAGCTAGCGGTGGGAATGAGCAGTTCTTC. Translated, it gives CAWSVASGGNEQFF.

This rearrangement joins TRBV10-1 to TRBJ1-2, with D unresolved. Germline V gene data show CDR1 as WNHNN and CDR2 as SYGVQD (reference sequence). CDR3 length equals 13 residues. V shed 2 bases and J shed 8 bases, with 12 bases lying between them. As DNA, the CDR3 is TGCGCCAGCAGTGAGGATCGCGCGAGGGGCTACACCTTC. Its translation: CASSEDRARGYTF.

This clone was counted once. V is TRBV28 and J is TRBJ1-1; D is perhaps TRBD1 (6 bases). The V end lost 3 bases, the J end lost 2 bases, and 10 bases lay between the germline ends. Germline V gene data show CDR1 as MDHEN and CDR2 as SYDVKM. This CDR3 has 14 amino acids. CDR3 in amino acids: CASSFWTANTEAFF. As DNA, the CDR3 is TGTGCCAGCAGTTTCTGGACAGCCAACACTGAAGCTTTCTTT. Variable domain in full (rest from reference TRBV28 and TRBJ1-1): DVKVTQSSRYLVKRTGEKVFLECVQDMDHENMFWYRQDPGLGLRLIYFSYDVKMKEKGDIPEGYSVSREKKERFSLILESASTNQTSMYLCASSFWTANTEAFFGQGTRLTVV.

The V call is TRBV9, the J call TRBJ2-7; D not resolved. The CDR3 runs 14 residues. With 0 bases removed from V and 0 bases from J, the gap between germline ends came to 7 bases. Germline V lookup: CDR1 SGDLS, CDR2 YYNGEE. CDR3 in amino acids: CASSVDDVSYEQYF. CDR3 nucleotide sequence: TGTGCCAGCAGCGTAGACGACGTCTCCTACGAGCAGTACTTC.

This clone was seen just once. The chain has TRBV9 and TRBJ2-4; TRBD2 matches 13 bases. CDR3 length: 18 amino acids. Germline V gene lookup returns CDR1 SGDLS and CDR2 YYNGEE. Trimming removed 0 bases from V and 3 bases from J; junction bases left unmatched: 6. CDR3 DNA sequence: TGTGCCAGCAGCGTAGAGGCAGGACTAGCGGGGGTCAAAAACATTCAGTACTTC. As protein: CASSVEAGLAGVKNIQYF.

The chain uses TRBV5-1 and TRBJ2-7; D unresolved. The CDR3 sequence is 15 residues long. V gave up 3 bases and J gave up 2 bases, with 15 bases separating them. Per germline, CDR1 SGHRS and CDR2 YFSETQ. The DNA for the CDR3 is TGCGCCAGCAGCTCGTCCCTTGATAGTCCCTACGAGCAGTACTTC. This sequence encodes CASSSSLDSPYEQYF.

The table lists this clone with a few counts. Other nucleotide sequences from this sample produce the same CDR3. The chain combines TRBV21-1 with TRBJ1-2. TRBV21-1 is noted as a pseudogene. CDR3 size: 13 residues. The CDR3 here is CASTIGLGYGYTF. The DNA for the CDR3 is TGTGCCAGCACGATCGGACTTGGCTATGGCTACACCTTC.

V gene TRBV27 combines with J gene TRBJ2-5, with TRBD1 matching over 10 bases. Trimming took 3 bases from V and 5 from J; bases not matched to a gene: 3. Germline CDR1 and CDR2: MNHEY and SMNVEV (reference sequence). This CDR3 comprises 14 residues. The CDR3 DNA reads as TGTGCCAGCAGTTTGGACAGGGGGGTTGAGACCCAGTACTTC. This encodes CASSLDRGVETQYF.

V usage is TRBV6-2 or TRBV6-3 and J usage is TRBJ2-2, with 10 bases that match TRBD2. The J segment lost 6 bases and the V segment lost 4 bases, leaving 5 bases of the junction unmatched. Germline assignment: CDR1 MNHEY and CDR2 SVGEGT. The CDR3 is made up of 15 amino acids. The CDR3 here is CASSSILAGAGELFF. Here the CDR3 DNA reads TGTGCCAGCAGTTCAATCCTAGCGGGGGCCGGGGAGCTGTTTTTT.

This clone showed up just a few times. The DNA of the CDR3 is TGCGCCAGCGGGAGGCATTACAATGAGCAGTTCTTC. Protein product: CASGRHYNEQFF. This rearrangement joins TRBV10-2 to TRBJ2-1; D possibly corresponds to TRBD2 (6 bases). In germline, CDR1 is WSHSY, CDR2 SAAADI. Trimming shortened V by 8 bases and J by 4 bases, and 9 bases separated the two germline ends. The CDR3 consists of 12 residues.

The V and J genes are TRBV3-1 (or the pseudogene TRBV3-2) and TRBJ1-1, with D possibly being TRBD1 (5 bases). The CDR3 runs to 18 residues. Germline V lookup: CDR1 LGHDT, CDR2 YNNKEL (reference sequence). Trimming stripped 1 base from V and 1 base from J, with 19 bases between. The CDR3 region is CASSQVWSGRWGNTEAFF. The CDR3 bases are TGTGCCAGCAGCCAAGTTTGGTCAGGGAGGTGGGGGAACACTGAAGCTTTCTTT.

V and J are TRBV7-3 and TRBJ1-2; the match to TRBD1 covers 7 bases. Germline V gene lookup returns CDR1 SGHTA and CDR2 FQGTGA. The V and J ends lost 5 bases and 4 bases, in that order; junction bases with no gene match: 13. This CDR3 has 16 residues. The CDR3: CASSPYRGAASYGYTF. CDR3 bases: TGTGCCAGCAGCCCCTACAGGGGCGCTGCTTCCTATGGCTACACCTTC.

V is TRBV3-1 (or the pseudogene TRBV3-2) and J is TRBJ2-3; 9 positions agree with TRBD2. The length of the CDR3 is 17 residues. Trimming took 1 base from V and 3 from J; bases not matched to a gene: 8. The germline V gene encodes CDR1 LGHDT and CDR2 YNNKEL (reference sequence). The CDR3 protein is CASSQVGRGGLTDTQYF. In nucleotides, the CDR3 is TGTGCCAGCAGCCAAGTAGGGCGGGGGGGTCTTACAGATACGCAGTATTTT.

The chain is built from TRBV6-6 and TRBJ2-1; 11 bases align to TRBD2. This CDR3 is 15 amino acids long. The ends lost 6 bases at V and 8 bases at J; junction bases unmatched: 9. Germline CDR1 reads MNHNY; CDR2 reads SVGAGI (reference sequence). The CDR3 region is CASSRSGGALYEQFF. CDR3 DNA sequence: TGTGCCAGCAGCCGTAGCGGGGGGGCCTTATATGAGCAGTTCTTC.

The CDR3 protein is CASSPLGLGNTIYF. CDR3 nucleotide sequence: TGTGCCAGTAGCCCACTAGGACTTGGAAACACCATATATTTT. V gene TRBV19 combines with J gene TRBJ1-3; D is ambiguous. Germline assignment: CDR1 LNHDA and CDR2 SQIVND (reference sequence). The V and J ends lost 6 bases and 3 bases respectively, with 12 bases between them. The CDR3 runs 14 residues.

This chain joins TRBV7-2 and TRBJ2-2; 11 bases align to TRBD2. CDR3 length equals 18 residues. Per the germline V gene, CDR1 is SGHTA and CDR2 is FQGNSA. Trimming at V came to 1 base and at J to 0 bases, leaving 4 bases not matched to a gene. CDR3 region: CASSLGPSGGTNTGELFF. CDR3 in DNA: TGTGCCAGCAGCTTAGGACCTAGCGGGGGGACGAACACCGGGGAGCTGTTTTTT.

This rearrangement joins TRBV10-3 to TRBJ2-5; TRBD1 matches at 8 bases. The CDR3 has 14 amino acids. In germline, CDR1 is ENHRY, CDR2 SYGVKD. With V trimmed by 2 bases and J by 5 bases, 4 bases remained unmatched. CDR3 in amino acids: CAISEMGQDETQYF. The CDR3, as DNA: TGTGCCATCAGTGAGATGGGACAGGACGAGACCCAGTACTTC.

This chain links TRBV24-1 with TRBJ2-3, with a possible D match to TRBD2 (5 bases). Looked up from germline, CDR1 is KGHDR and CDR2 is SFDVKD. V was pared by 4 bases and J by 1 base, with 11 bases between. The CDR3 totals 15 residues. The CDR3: CATSDVGVGTDTQYF. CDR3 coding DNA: TGTGCCACCAGTGACGTCGGGGTCGGCACAGATACGCAGTATTTT.

CDR3 DNA sequence: TGTGCCAGCAGCTCGGGAGACAGGGCGGAGACCCAGTACTTC. Amino acids: CASSSGDRAETQYF. The chain carries TRBV11-2 and TRBJ2-5, with a tentative D call TRBD1 (7 bases). V lost 4 bases to trimming and J lost 5 bases, with 14 bases between them. This CDR3 spans 14 amino acids. Germline V gene sequence: CDR1 SGHAT, CDR2 FQNNGV. The whole variable domain, filled in from reference TRBV11-2 and TRBJ2-5, reads EAGVAQSPRYKIIEKRQSVAFWCNPISGHATLYWYQQILGQGPKLLIQFQNNGVVDDSQLPKDRFSAERLKGVDSTLKIQPAKLEDSAVYLCASSSGDRAETQYFGPGTRLLVL.